This T cell receptor (beta chain) was identified in a study of cytomegalovirus exposure and HLA in healthy donors. CDR1 SGHVS and CDR2 FQNEAQ come from the germline V gene. The CDR3 runs to 16 residues. Deletions cut 5 bases from V and 2 bases from J, with 17 bases between. This PCR relied on a set of 60 Vbeta primers and 13 Jbeta primers. Produced via immunoSEQ multiplex PCR; TCRdb's table is partial and in-frame only. The data hold roughly 130,000 clones, with about 86% observed a single time. The table lists this clone with a few counts. Material for sequencing was PBMCs. The sequence was collected from a young man in good health and CMV-seronegative. The V call is TRBV7-8, the J call TRBJ2-3; perhaps TRBD2 as D (5 bases). The CDR3 sequence is CASSLSDYRPTDTQYF. The DNA for the CDR3 is TGTGCCAGCAGCCTTTCCGACTACCGCCCCACAGATACGCAGTATTTT. Using reference TRBV7-8 and TRBJ2-3 for the parts outside the CDR3, the full variable domain is GAGVSQSPRYKVAKRGQDVALRCDPISGHVSLFWYQQALGQGPEFLTYFQNEAQLDKSGLPSDRFFAERPEGSVSTLKIQRTQQEDSAVYLCASSLSDYRPTDTQYFGPGTRLTVL.